This T cell receptor (beta chain) is drawn from a study of blood T cell repertoires in COVID-19. Germline V gene lookup returns CDR1 SGHAT and CDR2 FQNNGV. The V end lost 3 bases, the J end lost 0 bases, and 14 bases lay between the germline ends. This CDR3 is 16 amino acids long. Authors' methods: Nucleated cell number was recorded as an estimate derived from reference gene primer amplification. Sequencing was performed with immunoSEQ multiplex PCR; in TCRdb, only in-frame clones are kept and a portion is missing. V and J calls and clone size are as listed in that table; D and trimming were resolved from the DNA. The data hold approximately 350,000 clones, with around nine tenths observed a single time.

The V gene is TRBV11-2, the J gene TRBJ1-1; D not resolved. This sequence was found in a woman aged 18 to 35 who had recovered from COVID-19. Source material: peripheral blood. Written as DNA, the CDR3 is TGTGCCAGCAGCTTGCTGGGAGACCCAATGAACACTGAAGCTTTCTTT. Protein sequence: CASSLLGDPMNTEAFF.